Listed below are T cell receptor beta chains from one sample, sequenced in a study of CD8 T cells in ankylosing spondylitis. TCRdb itself ran the 5' RACE reads through MiXCR, one entry per CDR3 protein. The sample lists about 500,000 distinct CDR3 sequences; about an eighth were seen once. The material sequenced was blood, either unsorted or a sorted T cell fraction (not recorded which). These receptors all come from a male donor with ankylosing spondylitis. The CDR3 runs from the conserved cysteine through the conserved F or W. The D gene is left open where the match is weak. The size of a clone is reported for some rows only, either as once, few or many, or as a class for expanded clones.

V gene	D gene	clone size	J gene	CDR3 protein	CDR3 DNA
TRBV24-1	NA	NA	TRBJ2-1	CATSDLPSGGPYNEQFF	TGTGCCACCAGTGATTTACCTTCCGGCGGGCCGTACAATGAGCAGTTCTTC
TRBV20-1	NA	NA	TRBJ2-3	CSARGSENTQYF	TGCAGTGCTAGAGGTTCGGAAAATACGCAGTATTTT
TRBV7-9	TRBD2	few	TRBJ2-7	CASSPLTSGKNEQYF	TGTGCCAGCAGCCCGCTGACTAGCGGGAAAAACGAGCAGTACTTC
TRBV6-1	NA	few	TRBJ1-1	CASRDAGMGTEAFF	TGTGCCAGTAGAGACGCAGGGATGGGCACTGAAGCTTTCTTT
TRBV11-2	TRBD2	many	TRBJ2-1	CASSLGPYIWGGRVNEQFF	TGTGCCAGCAGCTTAGGCCCTTACATATGGGGCGGGAGGGTCAATGAGCAGTTCTTC
TRBV7-2	TRBD1	NA	TRBJ1-2	CASSLRGQVIDYGYTF	TGTGCCAGCAGCTTACGGGGACAGGTGATTGACTATGGCTACACCTTC
TRBV16	NA	few	TRBJ1-2	CASSQGPVHGYTF	TGTGCCAGCAGCCAAGGACCTGTTCATGGCTACACCTTC
TRBV4-3	NA	many	TRBJ2-3	CASSQDLRSGEVYLSDTSTDTQYF	TGCGCCAGCAGCCAAGATCTCCGGTCGGGGGAGGTCTACCTTTCCGATACTAGCACAGATACGCAGTATTTT
TRBV25-1	NA	NA	TRBJ1-1	CASSEWGVRTEAFF	TGTGCCAGCAGTGAATGGGGGGTCAGGACTGAAGCTTTCTTT
TRBV6-2/TRBV6-3	TRBD2	few	TRBJ2-1	CASSQTSGSTDEQFF	TGTGCCAGCAGCCAGACTAGCGGGAGTACGGATGAGCAGTTCTTC
TRBV10-2	NA	NA	TRBJ2-7	CASSELGRYEQYF	TGCGCCAGCAGTGAGTTGGGGCGCTACGAGCAGTACTTC
TRBV11-2	NA	many	TRBJ2-2	CASSEYGLLAAPNTGELFF	TGTGCCAGCAGCGAATATGGGCTACTAGCAGCCCCGAACACCGGGGAGCTGTTTTTT
TRBV5-5	NA	few	TRBJ2-3	CASSLDGPNTDTQYF	TGTGCCAGCAGCTTGGATGGACCCAACACAGATACGCAGTATTTT
TRBV5-6	TRBD1	many	TRBJ1-2	CASSQDRNYGYTF	TGTGCCAGCAGTCAGGACAGGAACTATGGCTACACCTTC
TRBV5-1	TRBD2	many	TRBJ2-1	CASSLGGGANWEQFF	TGCGCCAGCAGCTTGGGGGGGGGAGCCAATTGGGAGCAGTTCTTC
TRBV18	NA	few	TRBJ2-2	CASSPPGGHTGELFF	TGTGCCAGCTCACCACCGGGCGGGCACACCGGGGAGCTGTTTTTT
TRBV14	NA	NA	TRBJ2-3	CASSTGHRASTDTQYF	TGTGCCAGCAGCACGGGACACCGAGCTAGCACAGATACGCAGTATTTT
TRBV5-1	TRBD1	many	TRBJ2-1	CASSLGQGPYNEQFF	TGCGCCAGCAGCTTGGGACAGGGGCCCTACAATGAGCAGTTCTTC
TRBV7-2	NA	NA	TRBJ2-3	CASSFAPDTQYF	TGTGCCAGCAGCTTTGCCCCAGATACGCAGTATTTT
TRBV20-1	TRBD1	NA	TRBJ2-1	CSAREQGAGNEQFF	TGCAGTGCTAGAGAACAGGGGGCGGGGAATGAGCAGTTCTTC
TRBV2	TRBD2	few	TRBJ2-3	CASSVPRGGRSTSTDTQYF	TGTGCCAGCAGTGTTCCACGGGGGGGACGATCGACTAGCACAGATACGCAGTATTTT
TRBV11-2	TRBD2	NA	TRBJ2-7	CASSSTTSGIYEQYF	TGTGCCAGCAGCTCAACCACTAGCGGGATTTACGAGCAGTACTTC
TRBV7-2	NA	many	TRBJ1-3	CASSLDTLTSGNTIYF	TGTGCCAGCAGCTTGGACACACTTACCTCTGGAAACACCATATATTTT
TRBV7-9	NA	NA	TRBJ2-6	CASSPPVLRANVLTF	TGTGCCAGCAGCCCACCGGTCTTACGGGCCAACGTCCTGACTTTC
TRBV20-1	TRBD2	NA	TRBJ2-4	CSARDSSGRAVNIQYF	TGCAGTGCTAGAGATTCTAGCGGGAGGGCCGTGAACATTCAGTACTTC
TRBV7-8	NA	NA	TRBJ2-7	CASSLGDRFYPSYEQYF	TGTGCCAGCAGCTTAGGCGACAGGTTTTACCCCTCCTACGAGCAGTACTTC